These 15 T cell receptor beta chains came from one sample sequenced in a study of cytomegalovirus exposure and HLA in healthy donors. PCR employed 60 Vbeta and 13 Jbeta primers. Sequencing was performed with immunoSEQ multiplex PCR; in TCRdb, only in-frame clones are kept and a portion is missing. Of over 130,000 clones listed, about 80% are singletons. The specimen sequenced was PBMCs. The receptors come from a man aged 35-49 years in good health and CMV-seronegative.

This clone appeared a few times. The chain has TRBV27 and TRBJ2-5; 10 nucleotides match TRBD2. The DNA end favors TRBJ2-7, so the J call may be wrong. This CDR3 spans 14 amino acids. The germline CDR1 and CDR2 sequences are MNHEY and SMNVEV (reference sequence). The CDR3, as DNA: TGTGCCAGCAGATCTAGCGGGGGTTCCTACGAGCAGTACTTC. Protein sequence: CASRSSGGSYEQYF.

The sample holds one count of this clone. This chain's CDR3 is CASSVQGRYTDTQYF. The CDR3 DNA follows: TGTGCCAGCAGCGTACAGGGTCGATACACAGATACGCAGTATTTT. The V and J genes are TRBV9 and TRBJ2-3; maybe TRBD1 (5 bases). CDR1 SGDLS and CDR2 YYNGEE come from the germline V gene. The length of the CDR3 is 15 residues. V lost 1 base to trimming and J lost 2 bases, with 11 bases between them.

For this clone: Germline is not matched at one junction end, which may reflect a read error. This chain links TRBV7-9 with TRBJ2-3, with TRBD2 matching 10 bases. Germline values: CDR1 SEHNR, CDR2 FQNEAQ (reference sequence). This CDR3 region has 17 residues. CDR3 loop: CSSSLGAAGGPTDTQYF. The CDR3 DNA is TGTTCCAGCAGCTTAGGGGCAGCGGGAGGGCCGACGGATACGCAGTATTTT.

The chain has TRBV5-1 and TRBJ2-3, with a weak D call TRBD1 (5 bases). Germline CDR1 and CDR2: SGHRS and YFSETQ. V was pared by 0 bases and J by 3 bases, with 14 bases between. CDR3 length: 16 amino acids. CDR3 loop: CASSLERTMVTDTQYF. The CDR3 DNA reads TGCGCCAGCAGCTTGGAGAGGACAATGGTAACAGATACGCAGTATTTT.

This chain connects TRBV19 to TRBJ2-4; D is uncertain. Trimming left V 4 bases short and J 0 bases short, with 7 bases between. Per germline, CDR1 LNHDA and CDR2 SQIVND (reference sequence). The CDR3 has 14 residues. CDR3 coding DNA: TGTGCCAGTAGTAAAGACCTAGCCAAAAACATTCAGTACTTC. Translated: CASSKDLAKNIQYF.

The chain joins TRBV9 to TRBJ1-2, with 7 bases identical to TRBD1. The CDR3 contains 13 residues. The V gene end was trimmed by 2 bases and the J gene end by 8 bases; junction bases not matched to a gene: 6. Per germline, CDR1 SGDLS and CDR2 YYNGEE. The CDR3 region has the DNA TGTGCCAGCAGCGTCACCGACAGGGAGGGCTACACCTTC. Protein sequence: CASSVTDREGYTF. The whole variable domain, filled in from reference TRBV9 and TRBJ1-2, reads DSGVTQTPKHLITATGQRVTLRCSPRSGDLSVYWYQQSLDQGLQFLIQYYNGEERAKGNILERFSAQQFPDLHSELNLSSLELGDSALYFCASSVTDREGYTFGSGTRLTVV.

The rearrangement joins TRBV29-1 to TRBJ2-7; tentative D call: TRBD2 (5 bases). The CDR3 spans 19 residues. Germline V gives CDR1 SQVTM, CDR2 ANQGSEA. V was clipped by 2 bases and J by 8 bases, with 34 bases between them. Here the CDR3 reads CSVELSGWQKLYEQGKQYF. The CDR3, as DNA: TGCAGCGTTGAACTGTCGGGGTGGCAGAAGCTCTACGAGCAAGGGAAGCAGTACTTC.

The rearrangement uses TRBV20-1 and TRBJ2-5; D remains unclear. Germline assignment: CDR1 DFQATT and CDR2 SNEGSKA (reference sequence). The length of the CDR3 is 10 residues. Trimming removed 6 bases from V and 5 bases from J, with 7 bases in between. The CDR3: CSAELETQYF. CDR3 nucleotides: TGCAGTGCCGAGTTGGAGACCCAGTACTTC.

The rearrangement uses TRBV7-9 and TRBJ2-5; TRBD2 matches at 8 bases. The ends lost 4 bases at V and 4 bases at J; junction bases unmatched: 8. This CDR3 comprises 15 residues. Germline values: CDR1 SEHNR, CDR2 FQNEAQ (reference sequence). CDR3 sequence: CASSSTGTSIETQYF. The CDR3 DNA reads TGTGCCAGCAGCTCAACCGGGACTAGTATAGAGACCCAGTACTTC.

The chain links TRBV19 to TRBJ1-5, with D possibly matching TRBD1 (6 bases). The germline V gene encodes CDR1 LNHDA and CDR2 SQIVND (reference sequence). This CDR3 spans 15 amino acids. With 1 base removed from V and 3 bases from J, the gap between germline ends came to 10 bases. The CDR3 DNA sequence: TGTGCCAGTAGTATAGGGACAGCGACCAATCAGCCCCAGCATTTT. Translated: CASSIGTATNQPQHF.

CDR3 coding DNA: TGTGCCAGCAGCCGGGACAGGTACCAAGAGACCCAGTACTTC. Its translation: CASSRDRYQETQYF. J is TRBJ2-5 and V is TRBV14; TRBD1 matches 8 bases. This CDR3 region has 14 residues. The V segment lost 4 bases and the J segment 0 bases; nucleotides outside the gene matches: 1. In germline, CDR1 is SGHDN, CDR2 FVKESK.

The J gene is TRBJ2-6, the V gene TRBV21-1; no DNA check was done on the table's D call, TRBD2. TRBV21-1 is a recognized pseudogene. CDR3 size: 18 residues. DNA of the CDR3: TGTGCCAGCAGCAAAGAGGGAGGGGAAAGGGCTGGGGCCAACGGCCTGACTTTC. This encodes CASSKEGGERAGANGLTF.

The chain carries TRBV30 and TRBJ2-3; D may be TRBD1 (5 bases). Trimming cost V 3 bases and J 0 bases, with 10 bases left between them. This CDR3 contains 14 residues. Germline lookup yields CDR1 GTSNPN and CDR2 SVGIG (reference sequence). Written as DNA, the CDR3 is TGTGCCTGGAGGGTAGGGGTTAGCACAGATACGCAGTATTTT. Its protein is CAWRVGVSTDTQYF.

The genes are TRBV7-2 and TRBJ2-7, with 7 bases identical to TRBD2. V lost 5 bases to trimming and J lost 2 bases; unmatched junction nucleotides: 9. The CDR3 runs 15 residues. CDR1 is SGHTA, CDR2 FQGNSA, per germline. In nucleotides, the CDR3 is TGTGCCAGCAGCGGATACATAGCGGGCCCCTACGAGCAGTACTTC. This codes for CASSGYIAGPYEQYF.

The chain carries TRBV6-6 and TRBJ1-4; 9 bases match TRBD1. The ends lost 8 bases at V and 6 bases at J; junction bases unmatched: 4. In germline, CDR1 is MNHNY, CDR2 SVGAGI (reference sequence). CDR3 length: 13 amino acids. The CDR3 DNA reads TGTGCCAGCGGGACAGGGTTTGATGAAAAACTGTTTTTT. Translation: CASGTGFDEKLFF.